The TCR beta chain described here comes from a study of T cells in Graves' hyperthyroidism and ophthalmopathy. On this clonotype itself: No antigen is known for it.

Amplified TCR beta CDR3 regions derived from RNA transcripts. First-round RT-PCR targeting the TCR CDR3 was performed with the HTBI primer set. Via MiXCR, TCRdb re-called the multiplex PCR reads, giving one row per CDR3 protein. The sample carries roughly 800,000 distinct CDR3 sequences, about 38% recorded once. General study results and limits: Blood held most thyroid clonotypes expanded above 0.001 frequency.

The PBMCs were taken from about 9.7 ml of fresh peripheral blood. This receptor was obtained from a man between 18 and 29 years old with Graves' hyperthyroidism. Sequencing input: blood.

The CDR3 protein is CASSQDRPSRGYGYTF. As DNA, the CDR3 is TGTGCCAGCAGCCAAGATCGTCCCAGTCGGGGGTATGGCTACACCTTC. The chain links TRBV9 to TRBJ1-2, with D possibly TRBD1 on 5 matching bases. The CDR3 loop spans 16 amino acids. Germline values: CDR1 SGDLS, CDR2 YYNGEE. V dropped 4 bases and J dropped 5 bases, with 21 bases sitting between them.